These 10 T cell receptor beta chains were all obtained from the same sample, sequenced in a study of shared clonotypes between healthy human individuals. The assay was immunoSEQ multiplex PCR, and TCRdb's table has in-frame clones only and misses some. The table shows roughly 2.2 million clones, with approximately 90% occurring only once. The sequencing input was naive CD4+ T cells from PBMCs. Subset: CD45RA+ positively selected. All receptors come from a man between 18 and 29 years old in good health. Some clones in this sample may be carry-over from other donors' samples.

Here the CDR3 reads CASSVAGHTYEQYF. DNA of the CDR3: TGTGCCAGCAGCGTAGCGGGACACACCTACGAGCAGTACTTC. The chain carries TRBV9 and TRBJ2-7, with D possibly TRBD1 on 6 matching bases. The V gene's germline CDR1 is SGDLS and CDR2 YYNGEE. The CDR3 has 14 amino acids. V lost 0 bases to trimming and J lost 2 bases, with 9 bases between them.

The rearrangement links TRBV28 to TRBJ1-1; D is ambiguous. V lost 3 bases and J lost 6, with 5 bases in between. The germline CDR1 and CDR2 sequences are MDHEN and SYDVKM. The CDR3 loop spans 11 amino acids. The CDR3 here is CASSFGAEAFF. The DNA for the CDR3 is TGTGCCAGCAGTTTTGGTGCTGAAGCTTTCTTT.

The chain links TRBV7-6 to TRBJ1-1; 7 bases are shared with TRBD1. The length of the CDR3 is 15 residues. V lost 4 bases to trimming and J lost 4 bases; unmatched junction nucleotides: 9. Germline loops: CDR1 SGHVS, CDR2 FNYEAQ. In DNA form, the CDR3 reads TGTGCCAGCAGCTCCGACAGGGTGGGCGTCACTGAAGCTTTCTTT. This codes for CASSSDRVGVTEAFF.

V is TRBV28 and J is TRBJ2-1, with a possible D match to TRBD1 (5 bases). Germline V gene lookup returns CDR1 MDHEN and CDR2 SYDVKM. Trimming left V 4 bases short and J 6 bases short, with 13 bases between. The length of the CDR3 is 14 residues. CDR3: CASSSGHNPNEQFF. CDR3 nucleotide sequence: TGTGCCAGCAGTTCCGGACATAACCCCAATGAGCAGTTCTTC.

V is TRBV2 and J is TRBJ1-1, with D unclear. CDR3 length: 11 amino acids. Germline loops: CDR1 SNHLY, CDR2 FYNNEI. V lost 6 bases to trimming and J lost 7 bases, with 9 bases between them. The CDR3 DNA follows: TGTGCCAGCAGACCGGACTTTGAAGCTTTCTTT. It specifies CASRPDFEAFF.

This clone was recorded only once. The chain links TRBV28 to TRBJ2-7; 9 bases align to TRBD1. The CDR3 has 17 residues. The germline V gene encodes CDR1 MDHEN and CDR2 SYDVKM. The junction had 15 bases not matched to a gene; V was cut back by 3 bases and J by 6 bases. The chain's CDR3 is CASSFSWTGTGQFEQYF. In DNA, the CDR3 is TGTGCCAGCAGTTTCTCCTGGACCGGGACAGGGCAGTTCGAGCAGTACTTC.

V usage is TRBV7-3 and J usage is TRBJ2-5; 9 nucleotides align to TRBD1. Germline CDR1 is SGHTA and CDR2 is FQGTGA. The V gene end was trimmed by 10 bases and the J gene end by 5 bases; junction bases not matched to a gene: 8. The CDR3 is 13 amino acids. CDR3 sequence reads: CATGRGQGETQYF. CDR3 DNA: TGTGCCACGGGCCGCGGACAGGGGGAGACCCAGTACTTC.

DNA for the CDR3: TGTGCCAGCAGTTTGGGGGGCGGAGGGGGCTTCTACGAGCAGTACTTC. Translation: CASSLGGGGGFYEQYF. The chain carries TRBV28 and TRBJ2-7; TRBD1 is a possible D gene (7 bases). The germline CDR1 and CDR2 sequences are MDHEN and SYDVKM. This CDR3 is 16 amino acids long. V gave up 3 bases and J gave up 3 bases, with 18 bases separating them.

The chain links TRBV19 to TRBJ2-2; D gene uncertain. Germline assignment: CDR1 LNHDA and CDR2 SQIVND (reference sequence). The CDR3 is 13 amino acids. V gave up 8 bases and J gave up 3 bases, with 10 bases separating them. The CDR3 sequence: CASSSRYTGELFF. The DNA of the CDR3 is TGTGCCAGTTCCAGTCGTTACACCGGGGAGCTGTTTTTT.

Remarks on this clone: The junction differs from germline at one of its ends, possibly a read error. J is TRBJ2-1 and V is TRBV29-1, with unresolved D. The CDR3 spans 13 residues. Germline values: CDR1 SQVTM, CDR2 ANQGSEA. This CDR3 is CSVDTSSYDEQFF. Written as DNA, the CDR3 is TGCAGCGTCGATACCTCCAGCTACGATGAGCAGTTCTTC.